Listed below are T cell receptor beta chains from one sample, sequenced in a study of PD-1 blockade in mismatch repair-deficient tumors. The data were produced by immunoSEQ multiplex PCR, yet TCRdb's version contains in-frame clones alone and is incomplete. This sample has some 110,000 clones; approximately 80% occur once, and the top ten carry 4% to 6%. Source: peripheral blood, taken just over 59 weeks after starting pembrolizumab. The receptors were sampled from an adult with mismatch repair-deficient cancer. Each CDR3 is given with its conserved first and last residue. The D gene is left open where the match is weak. Size is omitted from some rows. Given values are once, few, many or a class for expanded clones.

d_gene	j_gene	v_gene	abundance	CDR3aa	CDR3nt
TRBD2	TRBJ2-1	TRBV19	-	CASSLAGATYNEQFF	TGTGCCAGTAGTCTAGCGGGAGCGACCTACAATGAGCAGTTCTTC
-	TRBJ2-1	TRBV11-2	-	CASSPRGPGGNEQFF	TGTGCCAGCAGCCCCCGGGGCCCTGGGGGCAATGAGCAGTTCTTC
TRBD2	TRBJ2-7	TRBV7-9	-	CASSSLWASGNYEQYF	TGTGCCAGCAGCTCTCTTTGGGCTAGCGGCAACTACGAGCAGTACTTC
TRBD1	TRBJ1-1	TRBV7-2	-	CASSTRTGKAFF	TGTGCCAGCAGCACTCGGACAGGGAAAGCTTTCTTT
-	TRBJ2-1	TRBV7-8	-	CASSSLALLPYNEQFF	TGTGCCAGCAGCTCACTAGCTCTACTGCCCTACAATGAGCAGTTCTTC
TRBD1	TRBJ1-2	TRBV5-4	-	CASSFGDRGRSGGYTF	TGTGCCAGCAGCTTCGGGGACAGGGGTAGGAGTGGAGGCTACACCTTC
-	TRBJ2-6	TRBV30	once	CALRNSGANVLTF	TGTGCACTCCGAAACTCTGGGGCCAACGTCCTGACTTTC
TRBD1	TRBJ2-1	TRBV10-3	once	CAITEGGWEQFF	TGTGCCATCACCGAAGGGGGCTGGGAGCAGTTCTTC
-	TRBJ2-1	TRBV11-2	-	CASNLRSYNEQFF	TGTGCCAGCAATCTCCGGAGTTACAATGAGCAGTTCTTC
TRBD2	TRBJ2-3	TRBV11-2	-	CASSFASGSFGSDTQYF	TGTGCCAGCAGCTTTGCTAGCGGGAGTTTCGGCTCAGATACGCAGTATTTT
-	TRBJ2-4	TRBV25-1	-	CASSGVPRDIQYF	TGTGCCAGCAGTGGGGTACCTCGGGATATTCAGTACTTC
-	TRBJ2-2	TRBV5-1	-	CASSLRGMGTGELFF	TGCGCCAGCAGCCTAAGGGGTATGGGGACCGGGGAGCTGTTTTTT
-	TRBJ2-7	TRBV7-8	-	CASESRNSYEQYF	TGTGCCAGCGAAAGCAGGAATTCCTACGAGCAGTACTTC
-	TRBJ2-7	TRBV5-4	-	CASSLIGLVSYEQYF	TGTGCCAGCAGCTTGATCGGACTGGTATCCTACGAGCAGTACTTC
-	TRBJ2-7	TRBV5-6	-	CASSLGRYSYEQYF	TGTGCCAGCAGCTTGGGTCGGTACTCCTACGAGCAGTACTTC
-	TRBJ2-7	TRBV5-4	-	CASAGRGRDEQYF	TGTGCCAGCGCGGGCAGGGGCCGGGACGAGCAGTACTTC
TRBD1	TRBJ1-5	TRBV18	-	CASSKSPGTVFEGNQPQHF	TGTGCCAGCTCAAAGAGTCCCGGGACAGTGTTTGAGGGCAATCAGCCCCAGCATTTT
-	TRBJ2-2	TRBV18	once	CASSPPVGTGELFF	TGTGCCAGCTCACCACCAGTAGGGACCGGGGAGCTGTTTTTT
TRBD1	TRBJ1-2	TRBV13	-	CASSLRGQGVGGYTF	TGTGCCAGCAGCTTAAGGGGACAGGGGGTAGGTGGCTACACCTTC
-	TRBJ1-2	TRBV19	-	CASSIDGDNYGYTF	TGTGCCAGTAGTATAGACGGAGATAACTATGGCTACACCTTC
TRBD1	TRBJ1-4	TRBV27	once	CASSLNRGRTNEKLFF	TGTGCCAGCAGTTTAAACAGGGGGCGGACTAATGAAAAACTGTTTTTT
TRBD1	TRBJ1-1	TRBV7-2	-	CASSSTGGVTEAFF	TGTGCCAGCAGCAGTACAGGGGGCGTCACTGAAGCTTTCTTT
TRBD2	TRBJ2-7	TRBV30	-	CAWSPSGRFSYEQYF	TGTGCCTGGAGTCCGAGCGGGAGGTTCTCCTACGAGCAGTACTTC
TRBD1	TRBJ1-3	TRBV14	-	CASSLDRSGNTIYF	TGTGCCAGCAGCCTGGACAGGTCTGGAAACACCATATATTTT
TRBD2	TRBJ2-7	TRBV4-3	-	CASSQGLAGEQYF	TGCGCCAGCAGCCAGGGACTAGCTGGCGAGCAGTACTTC
TRBD1	TRBJ1-2	TRBV7-8	-	CASSSPNRGANYGYTF	TGTGCCAGCAGCTCACCCAACAGGGGAGCAAACTATGGCTACACCTTC
TRBD1	TRBJ1-1	TRBV14	once	CASSRTGGSTTEAFF	TGTGCCAGCAGCCGGACAGGGGGATCCACCACTGAAGCTTTCTTT